The present T cell receptor (beta chain) was sequenced within a study of blood T cell repertoires in COVID-19. Study details: The United States, Italy and Spain provided the acute and convalescent COVID-19 samples. PBMCs, B-cell-depleted T cells, or T cells were the source of the cDNA or gDNA that made up the material.

V shed 5 bases, J shed 3 bases, and the junction held 8 bases outside the gene matches. Germline V gene sequence: CDR1 PRHDT, CDR2 FYEKMQ (reference sequence). The CDR3 consists of 17 residues. Under the authors' procedure: For nucleated cells, counts were estimated from reference gene primer amplification. The method was immunoSEQ multiplex PCR; TCRdb's version includes in-frame clones alone and lacks a portion of them. V, J and clone size were drawn from that table, and D and trimming were deduced from the DNA. This sample yields 35,000 to 50,000 clones, of which 55% to 75% are seen a single time; less than 8% belongs to the top ten.

This clonotype was obtained from a man aged 80 or over with acute or convalescent COVID-19. The sequencing input was peripheral blood. The genes are TRBV13 and TRBJ2-3; TRBD2 matches 13 bases. The CDR3 sequence is CASSLRTSGSGTDTQYF. The CDR3 DNA is TGTGCCAGCAGCCTAAGGACTAGCGGGAGTGGTACAGATACGCAGTATTTT.